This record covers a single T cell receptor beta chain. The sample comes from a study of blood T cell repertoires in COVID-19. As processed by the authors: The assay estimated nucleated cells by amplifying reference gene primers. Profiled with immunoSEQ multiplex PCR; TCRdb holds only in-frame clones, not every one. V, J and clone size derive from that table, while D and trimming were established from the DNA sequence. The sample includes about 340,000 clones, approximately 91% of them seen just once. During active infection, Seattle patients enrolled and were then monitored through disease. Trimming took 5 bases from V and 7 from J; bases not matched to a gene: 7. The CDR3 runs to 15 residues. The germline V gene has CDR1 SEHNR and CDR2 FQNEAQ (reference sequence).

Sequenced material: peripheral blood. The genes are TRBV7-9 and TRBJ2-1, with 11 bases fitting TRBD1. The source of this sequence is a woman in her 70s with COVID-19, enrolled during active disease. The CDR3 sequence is CASSPRTGGGNEQFF. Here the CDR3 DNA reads TGTGCCAGCAGCCCGAGGACAGGGGGCGGAAATGAGCAGTTCTTC. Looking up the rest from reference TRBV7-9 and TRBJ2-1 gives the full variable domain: DTGVSQNPRHKITKRGQNVTFRCDPISEHNRLYWYRQTLGQGPEFLTYFQNEAQLEKSRLLSDRFSAERPKGSFSTLEIQRTEQGDSAMYLCASSPRTGGGNEQFFGPGTRLTVL.